This TCR beta chain comes out of a study of technical replicates of blood from a handful of donors. Clones were read by immunoSEQ multiplex PCR, and TCRdb kept only the in-frame ones, dropping some. Among around 79,000 clones listed, about 91% were seen once. Trimming cost V 5 bases and J 8 bases; bases outside gene matches: 15. The CDR3 is 16 amino acids. Germline V CDR1 and CDR2: SGHTA, FQGNSA. Material for sequencing was T cells isolated from PBMCs. This clonotype was obtained from a human donor in good health. Some clones in this sample may be carry-over from other donors' samples. The chain carries TRBV7-2 and TRBJ2-1; 7 bases agree with TRBD2. The chain's CDR3 is CASSTSGGDYPHEQFF. The CDR3 region has the DNA TGTGCCAGCAGCACGTCTGGCGGGGACTACCCCCATGAGCAGTTCTTC. The full variable domain, rest sourced from reference TRBV7-2 and TRBJ2-1, is GAGVSQSPSNKVTEKGKDVELRCDPISGHTALYWYRQSLGQGLEFLIYFQGNSAPDKSGLPSDRFSAERTGGSVSTLTIQRTQQEDSAVYLCASSTSGGDYPHEQFFGPGTRLTVL.